What follows are 2 T cell receptor beta chains derived from one specimen sequenced in a study of T-cell memory formation after mild COVID-19. One entry per CDR3 protein, called by TCRdb with MiXCR from the 5' RACE reads. The table includes tens of thousands of distinct CDR3 sequences, roughly an eighth detected once. Sequencing was carried out using PBMCs or a T cell subset sorted from them (not recorded which). The source is a man between 18 and 29 years old who had mild COVID-19 (a few samples of this study predate the infection). Cell type and time point are not known.

V gene TRBV12-3 or TRBV12-4 combines with J gene TRBJ1-2; D might be TRBD1 (5 bases). The CDR3 spans 14 residues. The V gene lost 1 base and the J gene lost 2 bases, with 8 bases spanning the gap. The CDR3 DNA follows: TGTGCCAGCAGTTTAGGGGGGGAAAACTATGGCTACACCTTC. Translated: CASSLGGENYGYTF.

This clonotype was seen repeatedly, ten times or more. This sequence joins TRBV7-3 and TRBJ2-5, with TRBD1 as a possible D gene (6 bases). CDR3 length equals 13 residues. V was trimmed by 3 bases and J by 7 bases, leaving 12 bases between them. CDR1 is SGHTA and CDR2 is FQGTGA in the germline V gene. This chain's CDR3 is CASSFDQGRTQYF. CDR3 coding DNA: TGTGCCAGCAGCTTTGACCAGGGGCGGACCCAGTACTTC.